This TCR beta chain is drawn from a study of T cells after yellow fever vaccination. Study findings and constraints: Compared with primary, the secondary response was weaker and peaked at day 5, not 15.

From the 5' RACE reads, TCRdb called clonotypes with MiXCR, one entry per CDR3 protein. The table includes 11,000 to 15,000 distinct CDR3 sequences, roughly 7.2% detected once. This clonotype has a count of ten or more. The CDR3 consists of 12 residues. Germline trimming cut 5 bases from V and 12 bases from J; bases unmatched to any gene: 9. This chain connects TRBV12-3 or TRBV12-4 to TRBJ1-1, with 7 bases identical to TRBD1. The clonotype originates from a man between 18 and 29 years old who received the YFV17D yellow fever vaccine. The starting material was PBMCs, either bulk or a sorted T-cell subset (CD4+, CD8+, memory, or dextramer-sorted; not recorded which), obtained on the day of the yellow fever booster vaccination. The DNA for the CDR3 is TGTGCCAGCAGTGAACAGGGGTTTGTAACTTTCTTT. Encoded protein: CASSEQGFVTFF.